This T cell receptor beta chain was recovered during a study of spatial heterogeneity in lung cancer. This clonotype was found many times. No antigen is known for it. TCRdb passed the 5' RACE reads through MiXCR, listing each CDR3 protein once. The sample shows about 120,000 distinct CDR3 sequences, 9.5% to 15% of them seen only once. The time point: blood at routine non-recurrence follow-up after resection. Whole RNA from tumor, nontumor lung or frozen PBMC was sequenced unsorted. General study findings and limits: Compared with follow-up, resection was when ubiquitous expanded tumor TCRs appeared in blood more.

J gave up 8 bases and V 5 bases, and 7 bases lay outside the gene matches. The germline CDR1 and CDR2 sequences are MNHEY and SMNVEV (reference sequence). The CDR3 covers 15 residues. This chain links TRBV27 with TRBJ1-6; 9 nucleotides agree with TRBD1. The clonotype comes from a male donor with early-stage non-small cell lung cancer. Here the sequenced sample was PBMCs, taken at follow-up. CDR3 in amino acids: CASSQSDRGDSPLHF. CDR3 bases: TGTGCCAGCAGTCAGTCGGACAGGGGAGATTCACCCCTCCACTTT.